This passage covers 2 T cell receptor beta chains from one sample sequenced in a study of T cell responses to AZD1222 COVID-19 vaccine. Repertoires were generated with immunoSEQ multiplex PCR, while TCRdb's copy carries only in-frame clones and drops some. The table shows fewer than 150,000 clones, with approximately 85% occurring only once. The sequenced sample was peripheral blood, obtained on day 0 of AZD1222 vaccination. The receptors stem from an adult in good health.

Note on this clone: Its ends do not fully match the called genes, so a read error is possible. This rearrangement joins TRBV7-7 to TRBJ2-3, with D perhaps matching TRBD2 (5 bases). The CDR3 is 15 amino acids. Germline V lookup: CDR1 SSHAT, CDR2 FNYEAQ (reference sequence). The CDR3 nucleotides are TGTGCTAGCAGCTTACGGGAAGGGAGACTCAATACGCAGTATTTT. Protein sequence: CASSLREGRLNTQYF.

The CDR3 is CASSMLAGGHNEQFF. The CDR3 bases are TGTGCCAGTAGTATGCTAGCGGGAGGCCACAATGAGCAGTTCTTC. V is TRBV19 and J is TRBJ2-1; 11 bases match TRBD2. The germline gives CDR1 LNHDA, CDR2 SQIVND (reference sequence). The CDR3 totals 15 residues. V shed 3 bases, J shed 5 bases, and the junction held 3 bases outside the gene matches.